This paragraph covers one T cell receptor (beta chain) sequence. These data are taken from a study of blood T cell repertoires in COVID-19. The overall study: COVID-19 samples, acute and convalescent, were from the United States, Italy and Spain.

Donors were grouped by their self-reported clinical history. Sequenced by immunoSEQ multiplex PCR; TCRdb stores in-frame clones only, minus some. The sample holds under 500,000 clones, nearly 90% seen once. Germline V gene data show CDR1 as SEHNR and CDR2 as FQNEAQ (reference sequence). This CDR3 is built from 15 residues. Germline trimming cut 6 bases from V and 4 bases from J; bases unmatched to any gene: 7. The receptor was derived from a young woman with acute COVID-19. The specimen was PBMCs or T cells enriched from blood (not recorded which). This chain joins TRBV7-9 and TRBJ2-1, with 9 bases aligning to TRBD2. The CDR3 DNA sequence: TGTGCCAGCAGACTAAGCGGGAGGACGTACAATGAGCAGTTCTTC. It specifies CASRLSGRTYNEQFF.